This TCR beta chain was identified in a study of identical twins. In germline, CDR1 is SGHRS, CDR2 YFSETQ. This CDR3 has 15 residues. Between the trimmed V and J ends, which lost 5 bases and 1 base, there was a span of 13 bases. Points from the study as a whole: Out-of-frame alpha sequences common to twins were enriched for low generation probability.

A remark on this clonotype: Its antigen is unidentified.

Unique molecular identifiers were in the cDNA, with template-switch universal primer binding. TCRdb processed the 5' RACE reads anew with MiXCR; each CDR3 protein has one entry. The table includes hundreds of thousands of distinct CDR3 sequences, about 9.4% detected once. A further study also used this sample, focusing on yellow fever vaccine responses in identical twins.

The TCR sequence derives from a woman under 30 in good health. V usage is TRBV5-1 and J usage is TRBJ2-1; a possible D gene is TRBD1 (6 bases). The sequencing input was PBMCs. The CDR3 region is CASSSDSPSYNEQFF. CDR3 DNA: TGCGCCAGCAGTTCGGACAGCCCGTCCTACAATGAGCAGTTCTTC.